This record covers a single T cell receptor (beta chain). Its antigen remains unidentified. The sample originates from a study of shared clonotypes between healthy human individuals. General observations from the study: Lower generation probabilities were found for non-shared clonotypes than for those shared by all four donors.

CDR1 is SEHNR and CDR2 is FQNEAQ in the germline V gene (reference sequence). Trimming pared 0 bases from V and 1 base from J, leaving 16 bases between. The CDR3 contains 17 residues. Evenly divided among several immunoSEQ plates was the genomic DNA of each subset. Here immunoSEQ multiplex PCR was the method, and the copy in TCRdb shows in-frame clones only, minus some. Of under 600,000 clones in the sample, 90% to 96% were seen once. Material for sequencing was naive CD4+ T cells sorted from blood. Subset specified: CD45RA+ positively selected. The TCR originated in a woman aged 25 to 45 in good health. V is TRBV7-9 and J is TRBJ2-7, with a weak D call TRBD1 (6 bases). The CDR3 region is CASSLATGSLKSYEQYF. The CDR3 DNA is TGTGCCAGCAGCTTAGCGACAGGATCCTTGAAGTCCTACGAGCAGTACTTC.